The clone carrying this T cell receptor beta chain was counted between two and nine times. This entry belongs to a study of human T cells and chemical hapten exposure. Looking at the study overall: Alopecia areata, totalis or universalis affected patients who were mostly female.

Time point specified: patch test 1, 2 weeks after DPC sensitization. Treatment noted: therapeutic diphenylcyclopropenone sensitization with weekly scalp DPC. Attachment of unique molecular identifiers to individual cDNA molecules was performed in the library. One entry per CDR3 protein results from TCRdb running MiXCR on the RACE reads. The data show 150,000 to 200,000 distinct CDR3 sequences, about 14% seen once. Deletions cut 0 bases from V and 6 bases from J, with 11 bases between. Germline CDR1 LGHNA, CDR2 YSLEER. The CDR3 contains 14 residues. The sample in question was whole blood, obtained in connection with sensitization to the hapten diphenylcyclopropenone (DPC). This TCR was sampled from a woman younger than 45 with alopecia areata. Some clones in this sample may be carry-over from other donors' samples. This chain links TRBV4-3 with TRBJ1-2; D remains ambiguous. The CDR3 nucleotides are TGCGCCAGCAGCCAAGAAGGCACAAGCGATGGCTACACCTTC. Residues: CASSQEGTSDGYTF.